The clone carrying this TCR beta chain was seen ten or more times. These data belong to a study of T cells in Graves' hyperthyroidism and ophthalmopathy. The V and J ends lost 6 bases and 6 bases respectively, with 15 bases between them. Germline lookup yields CDR1 DFQATT and CDR2 SNEGSKA (reference sequence). The CDR3 is made up of 12 amino acids. The investigators amplified TCR beta CDR3 regions from RNA transcripts. Researchers ran a first-round RT-PCR on the TCR CDR3 using the HTBI primer set. TCRdb reprocessed the multiplex PCR reads with MiXCR, giving one entry per CDR3 protein. The sample holds some 460,000 distinct CDR3 sequences, 15% to 17% seen once.

Sequencing used blood. V and J are TRBV20-1 and TRBJ2-7; tentatively, D is TRBD1 (6 bases). This TCR derives from a woman under 30 with Graves' hyperthyroidism. CDR3 nucleotide sequence: TGCAGTGCGCCAAAAGACAGGATCGAGCAGTACTTC. It codes for CSAPKDRIEQYF.